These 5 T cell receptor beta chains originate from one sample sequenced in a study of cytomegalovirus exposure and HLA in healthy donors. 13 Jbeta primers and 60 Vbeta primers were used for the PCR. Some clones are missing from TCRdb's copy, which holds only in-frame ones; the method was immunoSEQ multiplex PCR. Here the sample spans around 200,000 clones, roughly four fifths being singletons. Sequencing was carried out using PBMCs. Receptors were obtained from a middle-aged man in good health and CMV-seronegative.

The DNA of the CDR3 is TGTGCCAGCAGCGCCCAACCACAGCTGGCTGGGGCCAACGTCCTGACTTTC. The encoded protein is CASSAQPQLAGANVLTF. This chain joins TRBV7-3 and TRBJ2-6; D is unclear. CDR1 and CDR2 from the germline V gene are SGHTA and FQGTGA. The CDR3 consists of 17 residues. The V end lost 5 bases, the J end lost 2 bases, and 16 bases lay between the germline ends.

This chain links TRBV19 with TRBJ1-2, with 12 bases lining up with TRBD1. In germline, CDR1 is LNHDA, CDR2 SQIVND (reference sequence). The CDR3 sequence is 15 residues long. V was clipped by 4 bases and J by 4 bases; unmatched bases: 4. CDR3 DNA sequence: TGTGCCAGTAGTAGAGGGACAGGGGGCCTCTATGGCTACACCTTC. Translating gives CASSRGTGGLYGYTF.

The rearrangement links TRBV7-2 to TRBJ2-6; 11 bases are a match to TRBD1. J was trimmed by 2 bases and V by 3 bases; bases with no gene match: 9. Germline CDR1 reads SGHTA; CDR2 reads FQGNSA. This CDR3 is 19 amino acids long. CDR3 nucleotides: TGTGCCAGCAGCTTGGACCGGGACAGGGGGTACGCTGGGGCCAACGTCCTGACTTTC. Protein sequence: CASSLDRDRGYAGANVLTF.

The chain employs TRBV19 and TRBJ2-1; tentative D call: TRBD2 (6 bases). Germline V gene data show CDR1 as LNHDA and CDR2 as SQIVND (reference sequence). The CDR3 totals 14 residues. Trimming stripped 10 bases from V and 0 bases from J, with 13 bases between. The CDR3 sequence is CATRDSRSYNEQFF. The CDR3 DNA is TGTGCCACCCGGGACTCCCGCTCCTACAATGAGCAGTTCTTC.

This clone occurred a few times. CDR3 DNA sequence: TGTGCCAGCAGTTACCTGGCTGGGGAGGCTGAAGCTTTCTTT. Protein sequence: CASSYLAGEAEAFF. The V gene is TRBV6-6, the J gene TRBJ1-1, with no clear D. V gave up 2 bases and J gave up 6 bases, with 13 bases separating them. The CDR3 runs 14 residues. Per the germline V gene, CDR1 is MNHNY and CDR2 is SVGAGI (reference sequence).